The clone carrying this T cell receptor beta chain appeared many times. What it binds is unknown. HTBI primers from iRepertoire and Arm-PCR of CDR3 regions yielded the TCR beta libraries. As handled by the study authors: Samples revealed under 65 TRBV and fewer than 15 TRBJ segments. From the multiplex PCR reads, TCRdb called clonotypes with MiXCR, one entry per CDR3 protein. These V and J calls originate from TCRdb's pipeline instead of the authors' own analysis. This sample has over 300,000 distinct CDR3 sequences, with about a sixth found just once. The sample comes from a study of regulatory T cells in long-lasting Graves disease. As for the study in general: Newly diagnosed Graves' patients took antithyroid drugs under 3 months.

Indicated time point: newly diagnosed GD, antithyroid drugs for less than 3 months. PBMCs were the source of the RNA used for TCR sequencing. Broader study findings: Preferential use of TRBV28, TRBJ1-2 and TRBJ2-5 was seen in persistent disease. Persistent cases of Graves' showed reduced TCR diversity relative to newly diagnosed patients.

The CDR3 covers 14 residues. The V and J ends lost 6 bases and 4 bases respectively, with 15 bases between them. The TCR was taken from a female donor with Graves disease. The J gene is TRBJ2-5, the V gene TRBV12-3 or TRBV12-4; the D gene is possibly TRBD2 (5 bases). Material: peripheral blood mononuclear cells (PBMCs), obtained at new diagnosis, from a patient treated with antithyroid drugs. The CDR3 nucleotides read TGTGCCAGCAGGCAGTGGGAGTACTCAGAGACCCAGTACTTC. Encoded protein: CASRQWEYSETQYF.